These T cell receptor beta chains were read from a single sample in a study of T-cell memory formation after mild COVID-19. One entry per CDR3 protein results from TCRdb running MiXCR on the 5' RACE reads. The sample carries around 390,000 distinct CDR3 sequences, more than 15% recorded once. Sequencing was performed on PBMCs or a T cell subset sorted from them (not recorded which). The receptors stem from a young man who had mild COVID-19 (a few samples of this study predate the infection). Cell type and time point are not known. Each CDR3 is given with its conserved first and last residue. The D gene is left open where the match is weak. The listing skips clone size in some rows; elsewhere it reads once, few, many or a size class.

j_gene | d_gene | v_gene | abundance | CDR3nt | CDR3aa
TRBJ1-2 | NA | TRBV7-9 | few | TGTGCCAGCAGCCATTCCACAGACGATGGCTACACCTTC | CASSHSTDDGYTF
TRBJ2-2 | TRBD1 | TRBV11-3 | NA | TGTGCCAGCAGCCCCCGACAGGGGATGGGTGGGGAGCTGTTTTTT | CASSPRQGMGGELFF
TRBJ2-3 | TRBD2 | TRBV5-1 | NA | TGCGCCAGCAGCTTCGCTATAGCGGGCGCCACAGATACGCAGTATTTT | CASSFAIAGATDTQYF
TRBJ2-7 | NA | TRBV12-3/TRBV12-4 | NA | TGTGCCAGCAGTGGCCAAGGCAGAGCCTACGAGCAGTACTTC | CASSGQGRAYEQYF
TRBJ2-5 | NA | TRBV6-5 | NA | TGTGCCAGCAGTGCGGGGTGGCTAGAGACCCAGTACTTC | CASSAGWLETQYF
TRBJ1-1 | NA | TRBV20-1 | few | TGCAGTGCTAGAGACTCCGGGACGGAGCTTAGATTAGAAGCTTTCTTT | CSARDSGTELRLEAFF
TRBJ2-7 | NA | TRBV5-1 | many | TGCGCCAGCAGCTTGGCCGTGGGGATTTACGAGCAGTACTTC | CASSLAVGIYEQYF
TRBJ2-5 | TRBD2 | TRBV6-2/TRBV6-3 | NA | TGTGCCACCCTCCCCCCGGGAGGACAAGAGACCCAGTACTTC | CATLPPGGQETQYF
TRBJ1-4 | NA | TRBV12-5 | NA | TGTGCTAGTGGTTTGGTCCTGACCCATTTTTCTGGGGCCACTAATGAAAAACTGTTTTTT | CASGLVLTHFSGATNEKLFF
TRBJ1-1 | NA | TRBV5-1 | many | TGCGCCAGCAGCTTGGTGGTGACGGAGAACACTGAAGCTTTCTTT | CASSLVVTENTEAFF
TRBJ1-4 | NA | TRBV6-5 | few | TGTGCCAGCAAACAGTATGAAAAACTGTTTTTT | CASKQYEKLFF
TRBJ2-5 | NA | TRBV6-1 | few | TGTGCCAGCAGTGATCGGGCGGCGGGGACCCAGTACTTC | CASSDRAAGTQYF
TRBJ1-4 | NA | TRBV20-1 | few | TGCAGTGCTAGAGATCAGCCGGACATTTCAACTAATGAAAAACTGTTTTTT | CSARDQPDISTNEKLFF
TRBJ1-1 | TRBD1 | TRBV6-2/TRBV6-3 | many | TGTGCCAGCAGACAGGGGGGCAACACTGAAGCTTTCTTT | CASRQGGNTEAFF
TRBJ2-3 | TRBD2 | TRBV5-1 | NA | TGCGCCAGCAGCGGGAGGACTAGCGGAACAGATACGCAGTATTTT | CASSGRTSGTDTQYF
TRBJ1-5 | NA | TRBV12-3/TRBV12-4 | few | TGTGCCAGCAGTGCCCGGGACCATAGCAATCAGCCCCAGCATTTT | CASSARDHSNQPQHF
TRBJ2-1 | TRBD1 | TRBV7-2 | many | TGTGCCAGCAGCCCTGGGACAGGCCTCAATGAGCAGTTCTTC | CASSPGTGLNEQFF
TRBJ2-3 | NA | TRBV10-3 | many | TGTGCCATCAATCAGGGGACAGATACGCAGTATTTT | CAINQGTDTQYF
TRBJ2-1 | NA | TRBV4-3 | few | TGCGCCAGCAGCCAAACCCCAGGGAGAGTGCAGTTCTTC | CASSQTPGRVQFF
TRBJ1-1 | NA | TRBV4-1 | NA | TGCGCCAGCAGCCAAGGCACACGCACTGAAGCTTTCTTT | CASSQGTRTEAFF
TRBJ2-2 | NA | TRBV20-1 | few | TGCAGTGCTAGTGACTCGCCGAACACCGGGGAGCTGTTTTTT | CSASDSPNTGELFF
TRBJ1-1 | TRBD1 | TRBV11-2 | NA | TGTGCCAGCAGCTCCCGGACAGGCCCCCCGTTTATGAACACTGAAGCTTTCTTT | CASSSRTGPPFMNTEAFF
TRBJ2-7 | NA | TRBV7-9 | NA | TGTGCCAGCAGCTTAGAGGAGGCAGGGTCCTACGAGCAGTACTTC | CASSLEEAGSYEQYF
TRBJ1-5 | TRBD1 | TRBV7-2 | NA | TGTGCCAGCAGGAAACAGGGGGCGATTCAGCCCCAGCATTTT | CASRKQGAIQPQHF
TRBJ2-2 | NA | TRBV5-1 | NA | TGCGCCAGCAGCTTCACGGTCCTTGACAGGAGGGCCGGGGAGCTGTTTTTT | CASSFTVLDRRAGELFF
TRBJ1-1 | NA | TRBV5-5 | many | TGTGCCAGCAGCCGGTCAGCTTTCTTT | CASSRSAFF
TRBJ1-2 | TRBD1 | TRBV20-1 | NA | TGCAGTGCCCACCGACAGGGTTTGGGCTACACCTTC | CSAHRQGLGYTF
TRBJ2-2 | NA | TRBV11-2 | NA | TGTGCCAGCAACCTAGGCCACCGGGACACCGGGGAGCTGTTTTTT | CASNLGHRDTGELFF
TRBJ1-5 | NA | TRBV6-4 | NA | TGTGCCAGCGCGAAGGAGGAGAATCAGCCCCAGCATTTT | CASAKEENQPQHF
TRBJ2-3 | NA | TRBV5-1 | NA | TGCGCCAGCAGCTCCGACCCCCCCACAGCGGCCGGAGATACGCAGTATTTT | CASSSDPPTAAGDTQYF
TRBJ1-2 | NA | TRBV29-1 | NA | TGCAGCGTTGAAGTCGGCCTCTACACTAACTATGGCTACACCTTC | CSVEVGLYTNYGYTF
TRBJ2-1 | TRBD2 | TRBV6-2/TRBV6-3 | NA | TGTGCCAGCAGTTACGGAGCGGGGGGCTTCGAGCAGTTCTTC | CASSYGAGGFEQFF
TRBJ1-1 | NA | TRBV20-1 | many | TGCAGTGCTAGAGATCCCAGGGCGGGCACTGAAGCTTTCTTT | CSARDPRAGTEAFF
TRBJ2-2 | NA | TRBV7-7 | NA | TGTGCTAGCAGCACGGCCCAAGGAGCCGGGGAGCTGTTTTTT | CASSTAQGAGELFF
TRBJ2-5 | NA | TRBV28 | NA | TGTGCCAGCAGTACCACCGGCGGCGCGGAGACCCAGTACTTC | CASSTTGGAETQYF
TRBJ2-2 | NA | TRBV5-1 | many | TGCGCCAGCAGCTTGAATTGGGTAGCGAACACCGGGGAGCTGTTTTTT | CASSLNWVANTGELFF
TRBJ2-2 | NA | TRBV11-1 | few | TGTGCCAGCAGCCCCCCGAGGTCCCGCACCGGGGAGCTGTTTTTT | CASSPPRSRTGELFF
TRBJ1-5 | NA | TRBV2 | few | TGTGCCAGCAGGTGGGGCGGGAATCAGCCCCAGCATTTT | CASRWGGNQPQHF
TRBJ2-3 | TRBD1 | TRBV2 | few | TGTGCCAGCAGTATAGGGGGCCCGCAGTATTTT | CASSIGGPQYF
TRBJ2-1 | TRBD2 | TRBV6-2/TRBV6-3 | NA | TGTGCCAGCAGTCACGGGGGGGCTAGTGGGGATGGTGAGCAGTTCTTC | CASSHGGASGDGEQFF
TRBJ2-1 | NA | TRBV9 | many | TGTGCCAGCAGCACCGATCTTGAGCAGTTCTTC | CASSTDLEQFF
TRBJ2-7 | TRBD2 | TRBV30 | few | TGTGCTTGGAACCGAATCCCGGGGGGAATCTACGAGCAGTACTTC | CAWNRIPGGIYEQYF
TRBJ2-4 | NA | TRBV19 | NA | TGTGCCAGTAGTAGGGCCCACCTAGCCAAAAACATTCAGTACTTC | CASSRAHLAKNIQYF
TRBJ1-5 | NA | TRBV9 | many | TGTGCCAGCAGCGTAGAAGGGGAGTGGACGGGCAATCAGCCCCAGCATTTT | CASSVEGEWTGNQPQHF
TRBJ1-4 | NA | TRBV3-1 | many | TGTGCCAGCAGCCAAGTTTACGAAAAACTGTTTTTT | CASSQVYEKLFF
TRBJ2-1 | NA | TRBV11-2 | NA | TGTGCCAGCAGCTTAGATCGATTGCAGTACAATGAGCAGTTCTTC | CASSLDRLQYNEQFF
TRBJ1-4 | NA | TRBV15 | few | TGTGCCACCAGCAGAGATCGGGGCAGATCGGGTCAAACTAATGAAAAACTGTTTTTT | CATSRDRGRSGQTNEKLFF
TRBJ1-1 | NA | TRBV5-1 | few | TGCGCCAGCAGCACGTGGGGGGACACTGAAGCTTTCTTT | CASSTWGDTEAFF
TRBJ2-7 | TRBD2 | TRBV29-1 | many | TGCAGCGTTGAAGGGCTAGAGACTAGCGGGGACTACGAGCAGTACTTC | CSVEGLETSGDYEQYF
TRBJ2-2 | NA | TRBV25-1 | few | TGTGCCAGCAGTGACCCCGGGGGACCCGGGGAGCTGTTTTTT | CASSDPGGPGELFF